This is a list of T cell receptor beta chains from one sample in a study of blood T cell repertoires in COVID-19. The repertoire was sequenced with immunoSEQ multiplex PCR; TCRdb's copy has only in-frame clones and lacks some. The sample consists of over 300,000 clones, around 87% of them appearing once. Sample: peripheral blood. These receptors originate from a man aged 18 to 29 with active or convalescent COVID-19. The CDR3 runs from the conserved cysteine through the conserved F or W. The D gene is left open where the match is weak. For some rows the clone size is stated as once, few or many, or as a class when expanded; others skip it.

V gene,J gene,clone size,D gene,CDR3 protein,CDR3 DNA
TRBV7-3,TRBJ2-5,-,TRBD2,CASSLAGGETQYF,TGTGCCAGCAGCTTGGCGGGAGGAGAGACCCAGTACTTC
TRBV7-9,TRBJ2-3,once,TRBD1,CASSLVGQGLDTQYF,TGTGCCAGCAGCTTAGTCGGACAGGGTTTGGATACGCAGTATTTT
TRBV6-5,TRBJ1-2,-,TRBD1,CASKEGAGGYTF,TGTGCCAGCAAGGAGGGGGCAGGAGGCTACACCTTC
TRBV28,TRBJ1-1,-,-,CASREEGRPNTEAFF,TGTGCCAGCAGGGAGGAGGGCAGACCAAACACTGAAGCTTTCTTT
TRBV5-4,TRBJ1-2,-,-,CASSSPGASYGYTF,TGTGCCAGCAGCTCCCCGGGAGCGTCCTATGGCTACACCTTC
TRBV29-1,TRBJ2-1,-,-,CSARDFQTNNEQFF,TGCAGCGCCCGCGACTTTCAGACCAACAATGAGCAGTTCTTC
TRBV30,TRBJ1-2,-,-,CAWSGLTEDNYGYTF,TGTGCCTGGAGTGGGTTGACAGAAGACAACTATGGCTACACCTTC
TRBV19,TRBJ1-2,-,TRBD1,CASSILKYTGGAFYGYTF,TGTGCCAGTAGTATCCTGAAATACACAGGGGGCGCGTTTTATGGCTACACCTTC
TRBV19,TRBJ1-5,-,TRBD1,CASIGTGGRNQPQHF,TGTGCCAGTATTGGGACAGGGGGCCGGAATCAGCCCCAGCATTTT
TRBV6-5,TRBJ1-5,-,TRBD1,CASRGQSSNQPQHF,TGTGCCAGCAGGGGACAGAGTAGCAATCAGCCCCAGCATTTT
TRBV7-6,TRBJ1-2,-,TRBD1,CARSGGGYGYTF,TGTGCCAGGTCAGGGGGTGGCTATGGCTACACCTTC
TRBV27,TRBJ1-1,-,TRBD1,CASSSTGTGSFGGTEAFF,TGTGCCAGCAGTTCTACCGGGACAGGAAGTTTCGGGGGTACTGAAGCTTTCTTT
TRBV5-1,TRBJ2-5,-,TRBD1,CASSWTGTGETQYF,TGCGCCAGCAGCTGGACCGGGACAGGAGAGACCCAGTACTTC
TRBV27,TRBJ1-2,-,-,CASSLLPGRGGYTF,TGTGCCAGCAGTTTATTGCCAGGCCGAGGGGGCTACACCTTC
TRBV3-1/TRBV3-2,TRBJ1-5,few,-,CASSHSREYQPQHF,TGTGCCAGCAGCCACAGCAGGGAATATCAGCCCCAGCATTTT
TRBV6-1,TRBJ2-7,-,TRBD2,CASSERAGGPYEQYF,TGTGCCAGCAGTGAAAGGGCGGGGGGCCCCTACGAGCAGTACTTC
TRBV3-1/TRBV3-2,TRBJ2-3,-,TRBD2,CASSHYSGRFIDTQYF,TGTGCCAGCAGCCACTACAGCGGGAGATTTATAGATACGCAGTATTTT
TRBV5-1,TRBJ2-3,-,-,CASSPQGRTDTQYF,TGCGCCAGCAGCCCCCAGGGTCGCACAGATACGCAGTATTTT
TRBV9,TRBJ2-7,-,TRBD2,CASSSTGGGYEQYF,TGTGCCAGCAGCTCAACGGGAGGTGGCTACGAGCAGTACTTC
TRBV27,TRBJ2-3,-,-,CASSDNGGVGDTQYF,TGTGCCAGCAGTGACAATGGCGGGGTTGGGGATACGCAGTATTTT
TRBV12-3/TRBV12-4,TRBJ1-2,-,-,CASSPNNYGYTF,TGTGCCAGCAGTCCTAATAACTATGGCTACACCTTC
TRBV21-1,TRBJ2-3,-,-,CASSTLRRQGWTDTQYF,TGTGCCAGCAGCACCCTAAGGAGACAGGGTTGGACAGATACGCAGTATTTT
TRBV19,TRBJ2-5,-,TRBD2,CASSTSGIQETQYF,TGTGCCAGTAGTACTAGCGGGATCCAAGAGACCCAGTACTTC
TRBV11-1,TRBJ2-7,few,TRBD2,CASSRSGSSYEQYF,TGTGCCAGCAGCCGTAGCGGGAGCTCCTACGAGCAGTACTTC
TRBV18,TRBJ1-3,-,-,CASSRVLVVNSGNTIYF,TGTGCCAGCTCACGAGTTTTGGTGGTGAACTCTGGAAACACCATATATTTT
TRBV29-1,TRBJ2-7,-,-,CSVQGLSYEQYF,TGCAGCGTTCAGGGCCTCTCCTACGAGCAGTACTTC
TRBV5-4,TRBJ1-2,few,-,CASSRPVGTTSYGYTF,TGTGCCAGCAGTCGACCGGTGGGGACAACTAGCTATGGCTACACCTTC
TRBV7-2,TRBJ1-1,-,-,CASRLSRDKHLIAFF,TGTGCCAGCAGATTGTCCCGGGACAAGCACCTGATAGCTTTCTTT
TRBV7-9,TRBJ1-5,-,-,CASSLTGLDNQPQHF,TGTGCCAGCAGCCTAACAGGGTTGGACAATCAGCCCCAGCATTTT
TRBV27,TRBJ2-7,-,TRBD2,CASRGGARGIIPYEQYF,TGTGCCAGCAGGGGGGGAGCGCGGGGGATTATTCCCTACGAGCAGTACTTC
TRBV7-2,TRBJ1-5,-,TRBD1,CASSLMGQVPNQPQHF,TGTGCCAGCAGCTTGATGGGACAGGTGCCCAATCAGCCCCAGCATTTT
TRBV7-3,TRBJ2-7,-,TRBD2,CASSLAGGPGEQYF,TGTGCCAGCAGCTTAGCGGGAGGGCCGGGGGAGCAGTACTTC
TRBV3-1/TRBV3-2,TRBJ2-5,-,TRBD2,CASSQAFSGRGTQYF,TGTGCCAGCAGCCAAGCGTTTAGCGGGCGAGGGACCCAGTACTTC
TRBV4-3,TRBJ1-2,-,TRBD1,CASSHGQGALDYGYTF,TGCGCCAGCAGCCATGGACAGGGGGCGCTGGACTATGGCTACACCTTC
TRBV4-1,TRBJ2-7,-,-,CASSQDGTTTYEQYF,TGCGCCAGCAGCCAAGACGGGACAACCACCTACGAGCAGTACTTC
TRBV19,TRBJ1-5,-,-,CASSIAGLHSNQPQHF,TGTGCCAGTAGTATAGCCGGACTGCATAGCAATCAGCCCCAGCATTTT
TRBV3-1/TRBV3-2,TRBJ2-2,-,TRBD2,CASSPWVASGNTGELFF,TGTGCCAGCAGCCCGTGGGTGGCTAGCGGGAACACCGGGGAGCTGTTTTTT
TRBV14,TRBJ1-2,-,TRBD1,CASSQDPRDSYGYTF,TGTGCCAGCAGCCAGGACCCCCGGGACAGTTATGGCTACACCTTC
TRBV15,TRBJ1-2,-,-,CATSKLSFYRYTF,TGTGCCACCAGCAAGCTCTCTTTCTATCGCTACACCTTC
TRBV4-1,TRBJ1-5,-,TRBD1,CASSRTGGFGQPQHF,TGCGCCAGCAGTCGTACAGGGGGCTTCGGGCAGCCCCAGCATTTT
TRBV2,TRBJ1-5,-,TRBD1,CASSPGTGNQPQHF,TGTGCCAGCAGCCCTGGGACAGGGAATCAGCCCCAGCATTTT
TRBV6-4,TRBJ2-1,-,TRBD2,CASSRGTSGSPSSYNEQFF,TGTGCCAGCAGCAGAGGGACTAGCGGGAGTCCCAGCTCCTACAATGAGCAGTTCTTC
TRBV7-3,TRBJ2-2,-,TRBD2,CASSSRTGGGTGELFF,TGTGCCAGCAGCTCCCGTACGGGAGGGGGCACCGGGGAGCTGTTTTTT
TRBV19,TRBJ1-1,-,TRBD1,CASIRTGPVGEAFF,TGTGCCAGTATAAGGACAGGGCCGGTCGGTGAAGCTTTCTTT
TRBV19,TRBJ2-4,-,TRBD1,CASSILQGAGKNIQYF,TGTGCCAGTAGTATCTTACAGGGGGCAGGCAAAAACATTCAGTACTTC
TRBV7-3,TRBJ2-3,-,-,CASSLANSADTQYF,TGTGCCAGCAGCTTAGCGAATAGCGCAGATACGCAGTATTTT
TRBV11-1,TRBJ2-6,-,TRBD1,CASSGQAGANVLTF,TGTGCCAGCAGCGGACAGGCTGGGGCCAACGTCCTGACTTTC
TRBV5-4,TRBJ2-5,-,TRBD1,CASSFAQGQGKETQYF,TGTGCCAGCAGCTTTGCCCAGGGACAGGGTAAAGAGACCCAGTACTTC